The TCR beta chain under discussion was sequenced for a study of blood T cells in healthy people across ages. This clonotype was found many times. Through a sample-barcoded 5' primer and a J-beta primer mix, a second PCR was run for 7 to 11 cycles. From the 5' RACE reads, TCRdb called clonotypes with MiXCR, one entry per CDR3 protein. The sample has fewer than 750,000 distinct CDR3 sequences, 52% seen once. Per the germline V gene, CDR1 is LGHNA and CDR2 is YNFKEQ. V was cut by 1 base and J by 4 bases, with 2 bases left in between. There are 12 residues in the CDR3. The source is a woman of 80 years or more in good health. The chain carries TRBV4-2 and TRBJ1-5; D uncertain. Material: blood. The CDR3 is CASSQANQPQHF. As DNA, the CDR3 is TGTGCCAGCAGCCAAGCGAATCAGCCCCAGCATTTT.